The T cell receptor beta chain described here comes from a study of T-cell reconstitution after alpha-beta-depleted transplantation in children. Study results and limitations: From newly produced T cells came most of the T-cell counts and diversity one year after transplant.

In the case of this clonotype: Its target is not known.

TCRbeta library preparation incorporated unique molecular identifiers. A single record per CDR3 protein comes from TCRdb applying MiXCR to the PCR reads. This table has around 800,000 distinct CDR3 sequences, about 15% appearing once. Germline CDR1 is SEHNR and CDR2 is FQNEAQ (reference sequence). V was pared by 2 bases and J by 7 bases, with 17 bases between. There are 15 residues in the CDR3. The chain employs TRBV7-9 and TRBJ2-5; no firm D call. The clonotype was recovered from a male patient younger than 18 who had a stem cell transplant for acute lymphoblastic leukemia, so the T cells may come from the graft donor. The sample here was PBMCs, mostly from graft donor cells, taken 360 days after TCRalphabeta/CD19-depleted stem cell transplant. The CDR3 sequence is CASSLKRIEAGTQYF. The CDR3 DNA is TGTGCCAGCAGCTTAAAGAGAATCGAGGCAGGGACCCAGTACTTC.